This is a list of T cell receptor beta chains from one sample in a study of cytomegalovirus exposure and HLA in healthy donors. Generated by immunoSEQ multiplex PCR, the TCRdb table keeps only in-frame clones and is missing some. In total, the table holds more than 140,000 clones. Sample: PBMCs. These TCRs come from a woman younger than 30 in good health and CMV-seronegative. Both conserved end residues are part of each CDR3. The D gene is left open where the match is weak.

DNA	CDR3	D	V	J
TGCGCCAGCAGCTTGGGAAATCACGGCGACAATCAGTACTTC	CASSLGNHGDNQYF	.	TRBV5-1	TRBJ2-4
TGTGCCTGGAGTGAAGCGGGTGAGCAGTTCTTC	CAWSEAGEQFF	.	TRBV30	TRBJ2-1
TGCGCCAGCAGCCACCGACTAGCGGGAGGGTGGGAGCAGTTCTTC	CASSHRLAGGWEQFF	TRBD2	TRBV4-1	TRBJ2-1
TGTGCCAGCAGCTTAGGGAAATCGCGGGAGGGCAGGTACGAGCAGTACTTC	CASSLGKSREGRYEQYF	TRBD2	TRBV5-4	TRBJ2-7
TGTGCCAGGGAGTCTGGGGCCAACGTCCTGACTTTC	CARESGANVLTF	.	TRBV30	TRBJ2-6
TGCGCCAGCAGCCAAGATTTGGGCAGAACGAACTACAATGAGCAGTTCTTC	CASSQDLGRTNYNEQFF	.	TRBV4-3	TRBJ2-1
TGCAGCGTAACCGGGACAGCCCTCTCTGGGGCCAACGTCCTGACTTTC	CSVTGTALSGANVLTF	TRBD1	TRBV29-1	TRBJ2-6
TGTGCCAGCAGCCCGGGGGGGAGAAGCGATGAAAAACTGTTTTTT	CASSPGGRSDEKLFF	.	TRBV5-8	TRBJ1-4
TGCGCCAGCAGCCAAGTTCTAGGCGTTGAGCAGTTCTTC	CASSQVLGVEQFF	.	TRBV4-1	TRBJ2-1
TGTGCCAGTAGAAGGGGTCACACTGAAGCTTTCTTT	CASRRGHTEAFF	.	TRBV19	TRBJ1-1
TGTGCCATCAGCCCAGGGGGCCCTGGAAACACCATATATTTT	CAISPGGPGNTIYF	TRBD1	TRBV10-3	TRBJ1-3
TGTGCTAGCAGCTTAAACCCTAGCGGGAGCCCAGGAGAGACCCAGTACTTC	CASSLNPSGSPGETQYF	TRBD2	TRBV7-7	TRBJ2-5
TGTGCCTGGCGCAAGGGGATTAATGAAAAACTGTTTTTT	CAWRKGINEKLFF	.	TRBV30	TRBJ1-4
TGTGCCAGCAGCTCTTTAACGGGAAAGACCTACAATGAGCAGTTCTTC	CASSSLTGKTYNEQFF	.	TRBV13	TRBJ2-1
TGCGCCAGCAGCCAAGCCACCTCACAGCGGGAGGGCTACGAGCAGTACTTC	CASSQATSQREGYEQYF	TRBD2	TRBV4-1	TRBJ2-7
TGTGCCAGCAGTACTGAGGGGGAAGGAGCTGAAGCTTTCTTT	CASSTEGEGAEAFF	.	TRBV5-4	TRBJ1-1
TGTGCCAGCAGCTTCGGTCTCTACGGGGACACCGGGGAGCTGTTTTTT	CASSFGLYGDTGELFF	.	TRBV11-1	TRBJ2-2
TGTGCCAGCAGCCAAGCGGCACAGGGGTACGAGCAGTACTTC	CASSQAAQGYEQYF	TRBD1	TRBV7-6	TRBJ2-7
TGTGCCAGCAGTTTGTTAGGCGGTAGCAATGAGCAGTTCTTC	CASSLLGGSNEQFF	.	TRBV27	TRBJ2-1
TGCAGCGCACCGGCCCCCCCGGGAGGGCCTAACGATGAGCAGTTCTTC	CSAPAPPGGPNDEQFF	TRBD2	TRBV29-1	TRBJ2-1
TGTGCCAGCAGTTACTCCCATCAGAACACTGAAGCTTTCTTT	CASSYSHQNTEAFF	.	TRBV6-6	TRBJ1-1
TGTGCCAGCAGCGCTAGGGGATTCTCCCTTCAAGAGACCCAGTACTTC	CASSARGFSLQETQYF	.	TRBV5-6	TRBJ2-5
TGTGCCAGCAGTTTACTAGCGGGAGTTACCGGGGAGCTGTTTTTT	CASSLLAGVTGELFF	TRBD2	TRBV28	TRBJ2-2
TGTGCCACAGGGACTGGTGGGGAGACCCAGTACTTC	CATGTGGETQYF	.	TRBV10-3	TRBJ2-5
TGTGCCAGCAGCTTAATTCCTAGCGGCACAGATACGCAGTATTTT	CASSLIPSGTDTQYF	.	TRBV7-3	TRBJ2-3
TGCGCCAGCAGCACGGGCGGCAGGGGCTTCACAGATACGCAGTATTTT	CASSTGGRGFTDTQYF	.	TRBV5-1	TRBJ2-3
TGTGCCTGGAACTTGCTCGATACGCAGTATTTT	CAWNLLDTQYF	.	TRBV30	TRBJ2-3
TGTGCCAGCACCCCACAGGGATACAATGAGCAGTTCTTC	CASTPQGYNEQFF	.	TRBV25-1	TRBJ2-1
TGTGCCAGCAGCCAAGAGTCTAGCGGGAGGGCCGGGGAGCTGTTTTTT	CASSQESSGRAGELFF	TRBD2	TRBV14	TRBJ2-2
TGCGCCAGCAGCCGGGACAGGGGACGGCATGACACTGAAGCTTTCTTT	CASSRDRGRHDTEAFF	TRBD1	TRBV5-1	TRBJ1-1
TGTGCCACCCGCGGGAGAGTAGAGACGAGGGGTGAGCAGTTCTTC	CATRGRVETRGEQFF	TRBD2	TRBV19	TRBJ2-1
TGTGCCAGCAGCTTAGGAAGGGGACAGGCGATCAATCAGCCCCAGCATTTT	CASSLGRGQAINQPQHF	TRBD1	TRBV7-2	TRBJ1-5
TGTGCCAGCAGTGAAGGCCGGGCAGGGACAGTAACCTCAAGAAACGAGCAGTACTTC	CASSEGRAGTVTSRNEQYF	TRBD1	TRBV6-1	TRBJ2-7
TGTGCCAGCACTCCCCCGGGGATCTCCCACGAGCAGTACTTC	CASTPPGISHEQYF	.	TRBV28	TRBJ2-7
TGTGCCAGCACCGGGGACAGCTCCTACGAGCAGTACTTC	CASTGDSSYEQYF	TRBD1	TRBV5-4	TRBJ2-7
TGTGCCAGCAGCGTGGACTTAGCGGGATCTCAGTATTTT	CASSVDLAGSQYF	TRBD2	TRBV9	TRBJ2-3
TGTGCCAGCGGACGGGAGAACACTGAAGCTTTCTTT	CASGRENTEAFF	.	TRBV6-6	TRBJ1-1
TGTGCCATCAGTGAGCGACTAGCGGGAGTTTCGGATCTTTACAATGAGCAGTTCTTC	CAISERLAGVSDLYNEQFF	TRBD2	TRBV10-3	TRBJ2-1
TGCAGCGTCGCTACTACCGGGACAGGGGGGGACATTCAGTACTTC	CSVATTGTGGDIQYF	TRBD1	TRBV29-1	TRBJ2-4
TGTGCCAGCAGCGTCTATAGCGGGAGCAGAACCGGGGAGCTGTTTTTT	CASSVYSGSRTGELFF	TRBD2	TRBV9	TRBJ2-2
TGTGCCTGGAGTGCGGGACTAGCGATCTACAATGAGCAGTTCTTC	CAWSAGLAIYNEQFF	TRBD2	TRBV30	TRBJ2-1